This T cell receptor beta chain appears in the sequencing data of a study of monozygotic twins with inflammatory bowel disease. Comment on this clonotype: Its specificity is not known.

Whole-study results and caveats: Some repertoire variability may stem from patients' differing immunosuppressive treatments.

TCRdb re-analyzed the 5' RACE reads; it lists each CDR3 protein once, without DNA. The sample has around 450,000 distinct CDR3 sequences. This receptor was obtained from a human donor with ulcerative colitis or Crohn's disease, or a healthy co-twin of an affected twin (not recorded which). Sequenced material: blood.

The chain's CDR3 is CASSLARSAYEQYF. The chain recombines TRBV7-8 with TRBJ2-7. Germline-derived CDR1 and CDR2 are SGHVS and FQNEAQ. This CDR3 comprises 14 residues.